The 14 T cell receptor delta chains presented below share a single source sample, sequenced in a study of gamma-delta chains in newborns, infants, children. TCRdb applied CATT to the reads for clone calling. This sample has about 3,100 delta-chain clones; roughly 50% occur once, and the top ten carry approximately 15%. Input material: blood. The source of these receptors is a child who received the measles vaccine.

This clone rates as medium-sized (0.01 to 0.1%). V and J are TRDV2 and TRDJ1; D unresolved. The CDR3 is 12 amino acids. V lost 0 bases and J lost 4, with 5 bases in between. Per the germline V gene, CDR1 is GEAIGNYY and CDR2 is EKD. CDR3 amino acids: CACDTGLDKLIF. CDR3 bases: TGTGCCTGTGACACCGGCCTCGATAAACTCATCTTT.

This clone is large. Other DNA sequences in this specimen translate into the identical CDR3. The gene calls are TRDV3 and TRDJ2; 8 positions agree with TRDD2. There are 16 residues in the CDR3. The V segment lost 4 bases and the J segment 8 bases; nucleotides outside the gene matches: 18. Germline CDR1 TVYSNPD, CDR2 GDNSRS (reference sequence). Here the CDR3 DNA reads TGTGCCTCCGCCTTCCTAATCAGGACTGCGTTGGCACAACTCTTCTTT. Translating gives CASAFLIRTALAQLFF.

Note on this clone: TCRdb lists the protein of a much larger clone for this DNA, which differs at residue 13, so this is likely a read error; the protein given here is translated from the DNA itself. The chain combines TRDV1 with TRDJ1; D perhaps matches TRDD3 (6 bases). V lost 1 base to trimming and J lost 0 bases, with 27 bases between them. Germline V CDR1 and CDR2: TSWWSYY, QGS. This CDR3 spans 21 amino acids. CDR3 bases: TGTGCTCTTGGGGAACGGTTCCATTCCTTAAACTGGGAGACCCACACCGATAAACTCATCTTT. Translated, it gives CALGERFHSLNWETHTDKLIF.

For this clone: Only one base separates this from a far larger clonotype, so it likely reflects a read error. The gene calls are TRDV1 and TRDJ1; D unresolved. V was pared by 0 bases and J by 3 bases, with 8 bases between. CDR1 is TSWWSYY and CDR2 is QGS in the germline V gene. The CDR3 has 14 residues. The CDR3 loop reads CALGELGVPDKLIF. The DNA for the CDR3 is TGTGCTCTTGGGGAACTAGGCGTTCCCGATAAACTCATCTTT.

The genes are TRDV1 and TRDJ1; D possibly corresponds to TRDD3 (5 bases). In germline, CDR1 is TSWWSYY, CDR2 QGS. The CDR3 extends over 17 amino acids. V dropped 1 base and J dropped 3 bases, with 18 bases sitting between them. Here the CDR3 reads CALGEPEAGTQADKLIF. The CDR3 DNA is TGTGCTCTTGGGGAACCAGAGGCGGGGACGCAAGCCGATAAACTCATCTTT.

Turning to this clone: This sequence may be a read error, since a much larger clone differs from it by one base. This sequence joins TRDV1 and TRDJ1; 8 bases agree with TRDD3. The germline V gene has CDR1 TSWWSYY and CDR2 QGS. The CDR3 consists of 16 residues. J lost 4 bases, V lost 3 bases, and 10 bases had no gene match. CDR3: CALGDPLGEYSDKLIF. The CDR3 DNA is TGTGCTCTTGGGGATCCCCTGGGGGAGTACAGCGATAAACTCATCTTT.

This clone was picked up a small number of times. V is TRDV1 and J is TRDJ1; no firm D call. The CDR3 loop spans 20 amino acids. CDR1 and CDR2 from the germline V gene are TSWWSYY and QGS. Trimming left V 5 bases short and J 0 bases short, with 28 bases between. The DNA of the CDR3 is TGTGCTCTTGGGCCACACTTCGGGCTACATGGCTACGCTCACACCGATAAACTCATCTTT. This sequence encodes CALGPHFGLHGYAHTDKLIF.

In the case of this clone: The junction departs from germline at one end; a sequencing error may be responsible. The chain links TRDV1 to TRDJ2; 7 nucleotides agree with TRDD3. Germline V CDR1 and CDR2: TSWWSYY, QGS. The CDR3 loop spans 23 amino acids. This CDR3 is CAPGESPGPLLGAYVSLTAQLFF. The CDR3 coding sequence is TGTGCTCCTGGGGAGAGTCCTGGTCCCCTGCTGGGGGCTTACGTCTCTTTGACAGCACAACTCTTCTTT.

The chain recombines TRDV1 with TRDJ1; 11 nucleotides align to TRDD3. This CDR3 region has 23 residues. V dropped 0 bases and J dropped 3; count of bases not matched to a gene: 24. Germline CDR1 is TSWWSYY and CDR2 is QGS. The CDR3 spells CALGELWASSWGIRNFRADKLIF. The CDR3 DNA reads TGTGCTCTTGGGGAACTATGGGCTTCCTCGTGGGGGATACGAAACTTTAGGGCCGATAAACTCATCTTT.

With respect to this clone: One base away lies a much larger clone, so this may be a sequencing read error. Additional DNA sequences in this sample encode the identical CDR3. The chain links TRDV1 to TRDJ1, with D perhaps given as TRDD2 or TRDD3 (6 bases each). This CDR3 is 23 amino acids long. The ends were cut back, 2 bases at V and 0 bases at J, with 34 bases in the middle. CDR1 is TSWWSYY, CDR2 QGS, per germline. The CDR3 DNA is TGTGCTCTTGGGGAATCCCGGCCTTCCCCCTCCACTGGGCCGGTACCTAACACCGATAAACTCATCTTT. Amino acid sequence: CALGESRPSPSTGPVPNTDKLIF.

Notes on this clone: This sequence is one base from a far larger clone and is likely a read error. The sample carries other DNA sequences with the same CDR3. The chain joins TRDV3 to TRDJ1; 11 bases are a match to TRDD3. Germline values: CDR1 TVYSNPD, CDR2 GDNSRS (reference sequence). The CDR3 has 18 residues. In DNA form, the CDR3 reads TGTGCCTTTCACCCGGGGTACTGGGGGATAGTGTACACCGATAAACTTATCTTT. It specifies CAFHPGYWGIVYTDKLIF.

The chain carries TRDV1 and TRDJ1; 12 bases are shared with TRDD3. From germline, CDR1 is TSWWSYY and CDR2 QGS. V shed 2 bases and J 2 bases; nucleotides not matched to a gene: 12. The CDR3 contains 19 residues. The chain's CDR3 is CALGEKAYAWGIRTDKLIF. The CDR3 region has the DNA TGTGCTCTTGGGGAAAAAGCCTATGCCTGGGGGATACGTACCGATAAACTCATCTTT.

The CDR3 nucleotides are TGTGCCTGTGACTCCCTGGGGGATACAGGACCCTTGACAGCACAACTCTTCTTT. Translating gives CACDSLGDTGPLTAQLFF. V and J are TRDV2 and TRDJ2; TRDD3 agrees at 11 bases. The germline CDR1 and CDR2 sequences are GEAIGNYY and EKD. Unmatched junction bases numbered 10, after V lost 3 bases and J lost 2 bases. The CDR3 contains 18 residues.

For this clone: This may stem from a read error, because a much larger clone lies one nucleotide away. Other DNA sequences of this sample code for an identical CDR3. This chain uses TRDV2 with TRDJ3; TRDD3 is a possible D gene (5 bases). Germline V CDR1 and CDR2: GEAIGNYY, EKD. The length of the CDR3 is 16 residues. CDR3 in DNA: TGTGCCTGTGACGGTGGGCTGGGCCGGGACACCCGTCAGATGTTTTTC. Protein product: CACDGGLGRDTRQMFF.